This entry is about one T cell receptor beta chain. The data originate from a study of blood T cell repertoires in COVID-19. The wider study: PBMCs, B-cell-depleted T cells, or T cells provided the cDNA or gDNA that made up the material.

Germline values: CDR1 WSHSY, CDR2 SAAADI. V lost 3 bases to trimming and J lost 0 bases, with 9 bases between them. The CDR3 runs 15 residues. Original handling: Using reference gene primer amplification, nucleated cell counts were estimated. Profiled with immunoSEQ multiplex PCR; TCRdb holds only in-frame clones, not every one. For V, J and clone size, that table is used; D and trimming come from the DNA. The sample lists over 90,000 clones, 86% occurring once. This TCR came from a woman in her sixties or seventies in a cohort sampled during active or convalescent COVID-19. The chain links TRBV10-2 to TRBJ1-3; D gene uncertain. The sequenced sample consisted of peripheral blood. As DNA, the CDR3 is TGCGCCAGCAGTGATAGCGTGAGCTCTGGAAACACCATATATTTT. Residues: CASSDSVSSGNTIYF.